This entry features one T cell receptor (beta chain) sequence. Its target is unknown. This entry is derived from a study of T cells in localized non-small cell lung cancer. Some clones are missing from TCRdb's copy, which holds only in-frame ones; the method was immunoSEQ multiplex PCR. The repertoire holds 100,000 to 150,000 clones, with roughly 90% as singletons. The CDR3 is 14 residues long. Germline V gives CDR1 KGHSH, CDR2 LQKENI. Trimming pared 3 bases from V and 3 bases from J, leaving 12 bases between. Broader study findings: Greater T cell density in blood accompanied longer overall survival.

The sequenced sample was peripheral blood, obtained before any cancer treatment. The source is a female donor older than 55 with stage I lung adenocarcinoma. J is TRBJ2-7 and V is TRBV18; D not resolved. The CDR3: CASSPTPAHYEQYF. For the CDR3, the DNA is TGTGCCAGCTCACCGACCCCCGCACACTACGAGCAGTACTTC.